The rows below give T cell receptor beta chains drawn from one sample of a study of PD-L1 blockade in urothelial cancer. Method: immunoSEQ multiplex PCR; TCRdb's copy keeps in-frame clones and lacks some. The profile shows approximately 26,000 clones, approximately 86% of them singletons. The sequencing used PBMCs, collected around atezolizumab (anti-PD-L1) treatment. The receptors stem from a man in his fifties or sixties with urothelial cancer. The CDR3 runs from the conserved cysteine through the conserved F or W.

V gene	J gene	CDR3 protein
TRBV30	TRBJ2-7	CAWSVASGPYEQYF
TRBV5-1	TRBJ2-2	CASSGAVGGGELFF
TRBV4-3	TRBJ1-6	CASSPLLADNSPLHF
TRBV7-3	TRBJ2-2	CASSPLRSTGELFF
TRBV28	TRBJ1-5	CASSKPNRGTGHNQPQHF
TRBV28	TRBJ2-7	CASSLAQAGSSYEQYF
TRBV21-1	TRBJ2-5	CASSKDPAVQETQYF
TRBV6-1	TRBJ1-2	CASITQSAGAGGYTF
TRBV7-8	TRBJ1-6	CASSLGAGNSPLHF
TRBV13	TRBJ2-3	CASSFSGVAGTDTQYF
TRBV30	TRBJ1-5	CAWSGEGSQPQHF
TRBV30	TRBJ2-6	CASQGPGANVLTF
TRBV19	TRBJ1-2	CASKTGREGIGYGYTF
TRBV14	TRBJ1-6	CASSQQLLKLPLHF
TRBV15	TRBJ2-7	CATSRDTGDEQYF
TRBV19	TRBJ1-5	CASSPRRQGGSNQPQHF
TRBV7-8	TRBJ1-1	CASSAPEEWNTEAFF
TRBV19	TRBJ1-1	CASSTGTGTEAFF
TRBV5-1	TRBJ1-1	CASSYGENTEAFF
TRBV27	TRBJ1-2	CASSWDRGLQGYTF
TRBV20-1	TRBJ1-6	CSARSGQLHF
TRBV6-5	TRBJ2-1	CATGLGSYNEQFF
TRBV5-1	TRBJ2-7	CASRIRQAYLYEQYF
TRBV5-5	TRBJ2-5	CASSLQGQGRVETQYF
TRBV19	TRBJ2-7	CASSMVQGVYEQYF
TRBV6-6	TRBJ2-1	CASSYDGGKDEQFF
TRBV4-2	TRBJ2-3	CASSPRTSWADTQYF
TRBV18	TRBJ1-6	CASSPSISSGYSPLHF
TRBV5-6	TRBJ1-1	CASSLRDRGNTEAFF
TRBV5-1	TRBJ2-7	CASTPGPGTGDSYEQYF
TRBV4-1	TRBJ1-2	CASSQEASGVYGYTF
TRBV7-2	TRBJ1-5	CASSQDRDQPQHF
TRBV2	TRBJ1-5	CASTVGGGQPQHF
TRBV15	TRBJ1-5	CATSRQGGKLSNQPQHF
TRBV7-2	TRBJ2-7	CATKGVTYEQYF
TRBV5-1	TRBJ2-3	CASSLESSDTDTQYF
TRBV6-6	TRBJ2-7	CASSYVQTYEQYF
TRBV6-1	TRBJ1-2	CASSEKGTGTAF
TRBV7-2	TRBJ1-2	CASSLADSRNYGYTF
TRBV5-1	TRBJ2-5	CASSLDGTGPQETQYF
TRBV7-2	TRBJ2-7	CASSLVFGTSSEQYF
TRBV5-1	TRBJ2-2	CASSLGVPGELFF
TRBV10-3	TRBJ2-1	CAISPLVVVGSNEQFF
TRBV5-6	TRBJ1-2	CASSTYRYDRGDYGYTF
TRBV7-8	TRBJ1-2	CASSEGGPRVGYTF
TRBV6-1	TRBJ2-7	CASKVQASYEQYF
TRBV19	TRBJ1-1	CASSNRQGGAEAFF
TRBV11-1	TRBJ1-4	CASSYGQGAHEKLFF
TRBV6-4	TRBJ2-2	CASSPLAGSTGELFF
TRBV6-5	TRBJ1-1	CASSPRGNTEAFF
TRBV10-1	TRBJ2-5	CASSQAGTGQETQYF
TRBV5-4	TRBJ1-2	CASSPGDYGYTF
TRBV7-2	TRBJ1-1	CASSPYPTGVINTEAFF